This T cell receptor (beta chain) originates from a study of spatial heterogeneity in lung cancer. This clonotype has more than one count but fewer than ten. The time point: sample taken at primary tumor resection. Samples came from 70 to 80 TRACERx patients with untreated early-stage lung cancer. Unsorted whole RNA samples from tumor, nontumor lung or frozen PBMC were sequenced. The V and J ends lost 1 base and 2 bases, in that order; junction bases with no gene match: 3. The CDR3 is 15 amino acids. In germline, CDR1 is SGHTA, CDR2 FQGTGA. One entry per CDR3 protein results from TCRdb running MiXCR on the 5' RACE reads. The repertoire holds 20,000 to 25,000 distinct CDR3 sequences, with around 4.3% as singletons.

This receptor was obtained from a male donor with early-stage non-small cell lung cancer. The specimen comprised PBMCs, sampled at surgery. The rearrangement joins TRBV7-3 to TRBJ2-3; TRBD1 matches 7 bases. CDR3 loop: CASSLRDSATDTQYF. The CDR3, as DNA: TGTGCCAGCAGCTTAAGGGACAGCGCCACAGATACGCAGTATTTT.